Below, 28 T cell receptor beta chains from the same sample are listed, as sequenced in a study of blood T cell repertoires in COVID-19. TCRdb's table, derived via immunoSEQ multiplex PCR, lists solely in-frame clones and lacks some. This sample has 100,000 to 130,000 clones; 89% occur once, and the top ten carry more than 4.5%. Sequences were obtained from peripheral blood. Every receptor here comes from a man aged 40-55 years with active or convalescent COVID-19.

The J gene is TRBJ1-6, the V gene TRBV19; 9 bases fit TRBD1. Germline trimming cut 11 bases from V and 7 bases from J; bases unmatched to any gene: 9. Per the germline V gene, CDR1 is LNHDA and CDR2 is SQIVND (reference sequence). The CDR3 is made up of 14 amino acids. This CDR3 reads CAARTGGGNSPLHF. CDR3 nucleotide sequence: TGTGCCGCCCGAACAGGGGGCGGAAATTCACCCCTCCACTTT.

This clone appeared a few times. V gene TRBV19 combines with J gene TRBJ2-2; TRBD1 agrees at 9 bases. The CDR3 is made up of 15 amino acids. V was pared by 9 bases and J by 6 bases, with 11 bases of the junction left unmatched. Germline V gives CDR1 LNHDA, CDR2 SQIVND (reference sequence). CDR3 protein: CASHPGQGFPGELFF. CDR3 bases: TGTGCCAGCCACCCGGGACAGGGATTCCCCGGGGAGCTGTTTTTT.

This clone was seen a few times. This rearrangement joins TRBV19 to TRBJ1-5; 7 bases agree with TRBD1. CDR3 size: 12 residues. The V gene's germline CDR1 is LNHDA and CDR2 SQIVND (reference sequence). The trim removed 11 bases at V and 3 bases at J, leaving 4 bases unmatched. CDR3 sequence (DNA): TGTGCCGTCGGGACAGCCAATCAGCCCCAGCATTTT. It encodes CAVGTANQPQHF.

This clone was observed once. V is TRBV28 and J is TRBJ1-5; unclear D gene. Trimming removed 6 bases from V and 0 bases from J, with 6 bases in between. CDR1 is MDHEN, CDR2 SYDVKM, per germline. The CDR3 is made up of 13 amino acids. The DNA of the CDR3 is TGTGCCAGCAGGAGTGATAGCAATCAGCCCCAGCATTTT. This encodes CASRSDSNQPQHF.

The chain is built from TRBV4-3 and TRBJ2-1; 13 bases map to TRBD2. Trimming cost V 3 bases and J 6 bases; bases outside gene matches: 5. CDR1 and CDR2 (germline): LGHNA, YSLEER. The CDR3 runs to 16 residues. The CDR3 DNA sequence: TGCGCCAGCAGCCATAAACTAGCGGGAGGGCCCAATGAGCAGTTCTTC. This translates into CASSHKLAGGPNEQFF.

This clone was detected only a few times. The chain couples TRBV11-1 to TRBJ2-7, with a tentative D call TRBD1 (6 bases). Germline V gene lookup returns CDR1 SGHAT and CDR2 FQDESV (reference sequence). The V and J ends lost 5 bases and 5 bases respectively, with 13 bases between them. The CDR3 covers 13 residues. The CDR3 is CASSNFGTNEQYF. The CDR3 region has the DNA TGTGCCAGCAGCAACTTTGGGACAAACGAGCAGTACTTC.

The chain is built from TRBV7-9 and TRBJ2-3, with 10 bases that match TRBD2. The V gene end was trimmed by 6 bases and the J gene end by 4 bases; junction bases not matched to a gene: 7. The CDR3 has 15 amino acids. CDR1 and CDR2 (germline): SEHNR, FQNEAQ (reference sequence). In DNA, the CDR3 is TGTGCCAGCAGTCGCTTAGCGGGAGGTGCAGATACGCAGTATTTT. Translation: CASSRLAGGADTQYF.

This chain uses TRBV7-2 with TRBJ2-6; TRBD1 matches at 7 bases. In germline, CDR1 is SGHTA, CDR2 FQGNSA. The CDR3 is made up of 17 amino acids. The V segment lost 5 bases and the J segment 2 bases; nucleotides outside the gene matches: 9. The CDR3 is CASSPRQGKAGANVLTF. CDR3 DNA sequence: TGTGCCAGCAGCCCACGACAGGGTAAGGCTGGGGCCAACGTCCTGACTTTC.

This clone has just a few counts. The rearrangement joins TRBV5-4 to TRBJ1-1; a weak D match, TRBD1 (5 bases). Per germline, CDR1 SGHNT and CDR2 YYREEE (reference sequence). V lost 4 bases, J lost 2 bases, and 15 bases lay in between. There are 15 residues in the CDR3. Here the CDR3 DNA reads TGTGCCAGCAGCCGAGAGGGACTGGTCAACACTGAAGCTTTCTTT. This gives the protein CASSREGLVNTEAFF. Drawing the rest from reference TRBV5-4 and TRBJ1-1, the complete variable domain is ETGVTQSPTHLIKTRGQQVTLRCSSQSGHNTVSWYQQALGQGPQFIFQYYREEENGRGNFPPRFSGLQFPNYSSELNVNALELDDSALYLCASSREGLVNTEAFFGQGTRLTVV.

V usage is TRBV7-2 and J usage is TRBJ2-5, with D tentatively TRBD2 (6 bases). Trimming left V 3 bases short and J 5 bases short, with 13 bases between. The CDR3 runs to 14 residues. From germline, CDR1 is SGHTA and CDR2 FQGNSA. The chain's CDR3 is CASSFQNRGETQYF. The CDR3 DNA sequence: TGTGCCAGCAGCTTCCAGAACCGGGGGGAGACCCAGTACTTC.

V and J are TRBV19 and TRBJ2-5; D is possibly TRBD1 (5 bases). The germline gives CDR1 LNHDA, CDR2 SQIVND (reference sequence). Deletions cut 5 bases from V and 2 bases from J, with 15 bases between. The CDR3 covers 15 residues. In nucleotides, the CDR3 is TGTGCCAGTAGTCTTCGTCGAGGACAACAAGAGACCCAGTACTTC. Translated: CASSLRRGQQETQYF.

J is TRBJ1-1 and V is TRBV19; 7 nucleotides align to TRBD1. Germline V lookup: CDR1 LNHDA, CDR2 SQIVND (reference sequence). Trimming removed 3 bases from V and 1 base from J; junction bases left unmatched: 8. The CDR3 runs to 16 residues. The CDR3 region is CASSIQGVQGNTEAFF. The CDR3 region has the DNA TGTGCCAGTAGTATCCAGGGGGTCCAAGGGAACACTGAAGCTTTCTTT.

The J gene is TRBJ1-1, the V gene TRBV28; TRBD1 is a possible D gene (5 bases). Germline V CDR1 and CDR2: MDHEN, SYDVKM. Trimming removed 3 bases at V and 11 bases at J, with 22 bases between. The CDR3 runs 15 residues. The DNA for the CDR3 is TGTGCCAGCAGTTTCGGTACGGTCAAGGGGTCGCGGGCTTTCTTT. Encoded protein: CASSFGTVKGSRAFF.

The V call is TRBV12-3 or TRBV12-4, the J call TRBJ1-2; D is undetermined. Trimming cost V 6 bases and J 4 bases, with 9 bases left between them. The CDR3 has 12 amino acids. CDR3 DNA: TGTGCCAGCAGGTCCTACAGCTATGGCTACACCTTC. This gives the protein CASRSYSYGYTF.

The chain recombines TRBV11-2 with TRBJ2-1, with TRBD2 as a possible D gene (5 bases). Trimming stripped 0 bases from V and 7 bases from J, with 7 bases between. The CDR3 has 13 residues. Germline assignment: CDR1 SGHAT and CDR2 FQNNGV. CDR3 sequence: CASSLEVANEQFF. CDR3 sequence (DNA): TGTGCCAGCAGCTTAGAGGTAGCGAATGAGCAGTTCTTC. The full variable domain, completed using reference TRBV11-2 and TRBJ2-1, is EAGVAQSPRYKIIEKRQSVAFWCNPISGHATLYWYQQILGQGPKLLIQFQNNGVVDDSQLPKDRFSAERLKGVDSTLKIQPAKLEDSAVYLCASSLEVANEQFFGPGTRLTVL.

The J gene is TRBJ2-3, the V gene TRBV24-1, with 8 bases matching TRBD1. CDR1 and CDR2 (germline): KGHDR, SFDVKD. Trimming removed 4 bases from V and 0 bases from J; junction bases left unmatched: 5. The CDR3 loop spans 16 amino acids. The DNA of the CDR3 is TGTGCCACCAGTGACACGACAGGGGTTAGCACAGATACGCAGTATTTT. The encoded protein is CATSDTTGVSTDTQYF.

The rearrangement uses TRBV29-1 and TRBJ2-3; 7 nucleotides align to TRBD2. The CDR3 contains 13 residues. V was clipped by 3 bases and J by 5 bases; unmatched bases: 5. Germline V CDR1 and CDR2: SQVTM, ANQGSEA. The CDR3 DNA reads as TGCAGCGTTGAGCGGGGGTTGGGAGATACGCAGTATTTT. Its protein product is CSVERGLGDTQYF.

The chain combines TRBV5-4 with TRBJ2-5; D gene uncertain. V was shortened by 0 bases and J by 0 bases, with 6 bases between the two germline ends. Germline V gene data show CDR1 as SGHNT and CDR2 as YYREEE (reference sequence). This CDR3 comprises 14 residues. The CDR3 sequence is CASSLGDNQETQYF. The CDR3 nucleotides read TGTGCCAGCAGCTTGGGTGACAACCAAGAGACCCAGTACTTC.

The table lists this clone with a few counts. The chain uses TRBV6-2 or TRBV6-3 and TRBJ1-3; D not resolved. The germline CDR1 and CDR2 sequences are MNHEY and SVGEGT. CDR3 length equals 12 residues. The V gene lost 6 bases and the J gene lost 3 bases, with 6 bases spanning the gap. The CDR3 is CASSLSGNTIYF. CDR3 DNA sequence: TGTGCCAGCAGCCTCAGTGGAAACACCATATATTTT.

The chain recombines TRBV5-1 with TRBJ2-1; 10 positions agree with TRBD2. The V segment lost 2 bases and the J segment 7 bases; nucleotides outside the gene matches: 6. Germline values: CDR1 SGHRS, CDR2 YFSETQ. The CDR3 has 15 residues. CDR3 coding DNA: TGCGCCAGCAGCTTCTCTAGCGGGAGTGGGAATGAGCAGTTCTTC. The encoded protein is CASSFSSGSGNEQFF.

The V and J genes are TRBV11-3 and TRBJ1-1; D remains unclear. From germline, CDR1 is SGHNT and CDR2 YENEEA. V lost 0 bases and J lost 7, with 12 bases in between. The CDR3 sequence is 14 residues long. CDR3 amino acids: CASSLDPWAGEAFF. The CDR3 DNA is TGTGCCAGCAGCTTAGACCCCTGGGCCGGTGAAGCTTTCTTT.

The chain has TRBV3-1 (or the pseudogene TRBV3-2) and TRBJ1-6, with no clear D. The CDR3 covers 14 residues. Trimming took 3 bases from V and 10 from J, leaving 13 bases between them. Germline V gene lookup returns CDR1 LGHDT and CDR2 YNNKEL (reference sequence). The CDR3 sequence: CASSQAGVGSPLHF. CDR3 nucleotide sequence: TGTGCCAGCAGCCAGGCCGGGGTGGGGTCACCCCTCCACTTT.

This chain uses TRBV11-2 with TRBJ1-2, with D hard to call. Trimming removed 5 bases from V and 4 bases from J, with 11 bases in between. This CDR3 is built from 13 residues. In germline, CDR1 is SGHAT, CDR2 FQNNGV. CDR3 DNA sequence: TGTGCCAGCAGCCCCGACATGTCCTATGGCTACACCTTC. Its translation: CASSPDMSYGYTF.

This chain joins TRBV5-8 and TRBJ1-1; TRBD1 matches 9 bases. J lost 3 bases, V lost 6 bases, and 9 bases had no gene match. CDR1 is SGHTS, CDR2 YDEGEE, per germline. The CDR3 has 15 amino acids. The CDR3 protein is CASTLQGAGDTEAFF. CDR3 coding DNA: TGTGCCAGCACCCTACAGGGGGCAGGGGACACTGAAGCTTTCTTT. The complete variable domain, with remaining parts taken from reference TRBV5-8 and TRBJ1-1, reads EAGVTQSPTHLIKTRGQQATLRCSPISGHTSVYWYQQALGLGLQFLLWYDEGEERNRGNFPPRFSGRQFPNYSSELNVNALELEDSALYLCASTLQGAGDTEAFFGQGTRLTVV.

This clone was seen a few times. This chain joins TRBV19 and TRBJ1-1; possibly TRBD1 for D (6 bases). V lost 6 bases to trimming and J lost 1 base, with 12 bases between them. Germline CDR1 reads LNHDA; CDR2 reads SQIVND (reference sequence). The CDR3 has 14 amino acids. Here the CDR3 DNA reads TGTGCCAGTAGCTTTGCGACAGGGAACACTGAAGCTTTCTTT. Amino acids: CASSFATGNTEAFF.

The chain has TRBV2 and TRBJ2-7; 7 bases match TRBD2. With V trimmed by 8 bases and J by 7 bases, 5 bases remained unmatched. Germline lookup yields CDR1 SNHLY and CDR2 FYNNEI. The length of the CDR3 is 11 residues. This CDR3 reads CASGGDGEQYF. CDR3 in DNA: TGTGCCAGCGGGGGGGATGGGGAGCAGTACTTC.

J is TRBJ1-2 and V is TRBV19; 10 nucleotides align to TRBD1. The length of the CDR3 is 15 residues. Germline V gene sequence: CDR1 LNHDA, CDR2 SQIVND (reference sequence). V lost 7 bases to trimming and J lost 8 bases; unmatched junction nucleotides: 13. Here the CDR3 DNA reads TGTGCCAGTACCCTGACCCCGACAGGGGGCGCCGGCTACACCTTC. It encodes CASTLTPTGGAGYTF.

V usage is TRBV19 and J usage is TRBJ2-5; 11 bases align to TRBD1. J gave up 5 bases and V 5 bases, and 7 bases lay outside the gene matches. Germline CDR1 reads LNHDA; CDR2 reads SQIVND (reference sequence). The CDR3 contains 15 residues. CDR3 in DNA: TGTGCCAGTAGTCCTGGGGACAGGGGGGTTGAGACCCAGTACTTC. This translates into CASSPGDRGVETQYF.